This TCR beta chain was recovered during a study of cytomegalovirus exposure and HLA in healthy donors. It was with 60 Vbeta and 13 Jbeta primers that the PCR ran. Measured with immunoSEQ multiplex PCR; TCRdb has only the in-frame clones, and not every one. Seen here are around 91,000 clones, around 80% observed once, and the top ten hold 2% to 3%. The table lists this clone with a few counts. Germline CDR1 and CDR2: SNHLY and FYNNEI. The CDR3 totals 15 residues. J gave up 7 bases and V 6 bases, and 11 bases lay outside the gene matches. The chain joins TRBV2 to TRBJ1-4; the match to TRBD1 covers 7 bases. The sample was PBMCs. This receptor was obtained from a male donor in good health and CMV-seropositive. CDR3 region: CASRTTRGFGEKLFF. CDR3 nucleotides: TGTGCCAGCAGGACTACCAGGGGGTTCGGTGAAAAACTGTTTTTT.